Sequencing of this T cell receptor beta chain was carried out in a study of blood T cell repertoires in COVID-19 (TCRdb year 2020). Regarding the research as a whole: Collaborator samples came from the United States, Italy and Spain and covered acute and convalescent phases of COVID-19. The samples were drawn from the first 160 participants of the ongoing ImmuneRACE study and from some 1,300 subjects provided by 6 global collaborators. The dataset comprised deeply sampled blood TCRbeta repertoires from subjects exposed to, actively infected with, or recovered from COVID-19. Sample metadata almost always included a de-identified subject ID, COVID-19 status, age in years and sex. The prospective study material was composed of cDNA or gDNA derived from T cells, B-cell-depleted T cells, or PBMCs. Where HLA class I and class II types were available, the types were taken from metadata supplied by the sample provider, not from assay-based typing. The repertoires were made available in a free public database intended to serve as a resource for research on the immune response to SARS-CoV-2. General study outcomes and caveats: The quantity of clinical and demographic metadata differed by source and by participant and was supplied without curation.

TCRbeta CDR3 regions were amplified from genomic DNA using the immunoSEQ Assay, a bias-controlled multiplex PCR. As for the original processing: The number of nucleated cells in each sample was estimated from the amplification of reference gene primers within the assay. Sequence reads were collapsed and filtered to measure the absolute abundance of every unique TCRbeta CDR3 rearrangement. For each sample, productive Simpson clonality was calculated by taking the square root of Simpson's diversity index across productive rearrangements. This immuneACCESS table, as held by TCRdb, lists in-frame sequences with V and J called but not all clones. Of the missing ones, under half trace to an unresolved V gene in checked studies; the others have no known cause. V, J and clone size are those of that table, while D and trimming were read from the DNA. The table for this sample lists 200,000 to 250,000 clones; roughly 90% of them were counted only once. About 2.2% of the sample goes to the ten largest clones.

Collaborating institutions collected whole blood in K2EDTA tubes following their own protocols. Collaborator samples were shipped for TCRbeta analysis as frozen whole blood, isolated PBMCs, or DNA extracted from either sample type. Of note for this clone: It has no known antigen specificity. No base quality values were provided; no much bigger clone lies one nucleotide off.

The specimen was peripheral blood. The receptor's source is a woman between 45 and 65 years old with acute or convalescent COVID-19.

The CDR3 loop reads CASSLAPGQGGYGYTF. The DNA is as follows: TGTGCCAGCAGCTTAGCACCGGGACAGGGCGGTTATGGCTACACCTTC. The rearrangement joined TRBV7-9 to TRBJ1-2; 9 junctional bases match TRBD1. The CDR3 numbers 16 residues from cysteine through phenylalanine. Only CDR3 DNA remains: 48 bases, in frame from the first base. The germline V gene (reference sequence) provides CDR1 SEHNR and CDR2 FQNEAQ. At the junction V is shortened by 0 bases and J by 5 bases; bases outside the gene matches: 7.